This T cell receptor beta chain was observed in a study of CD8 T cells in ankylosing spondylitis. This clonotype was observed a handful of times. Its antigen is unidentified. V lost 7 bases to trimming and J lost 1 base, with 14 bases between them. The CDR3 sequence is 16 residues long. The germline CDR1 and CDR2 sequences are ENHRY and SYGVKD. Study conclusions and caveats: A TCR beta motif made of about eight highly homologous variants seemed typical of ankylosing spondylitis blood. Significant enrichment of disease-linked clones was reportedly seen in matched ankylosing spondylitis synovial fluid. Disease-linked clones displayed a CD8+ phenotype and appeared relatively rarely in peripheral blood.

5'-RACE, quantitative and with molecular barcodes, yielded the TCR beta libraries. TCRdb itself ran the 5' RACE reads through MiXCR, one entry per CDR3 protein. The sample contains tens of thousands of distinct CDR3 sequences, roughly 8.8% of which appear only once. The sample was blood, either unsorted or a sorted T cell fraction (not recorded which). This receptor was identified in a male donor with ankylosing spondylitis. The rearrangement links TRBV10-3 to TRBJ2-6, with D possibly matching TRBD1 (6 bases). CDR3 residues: CAITARDTSGANVLTF. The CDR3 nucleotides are TGTGCCATCACCGCGAGGGACACTTCTGGGGCCAACGTCCTGACTTTC.